This paragraph reports one TCR beta chain. Its antigen remains unknown. The data derive from a study of identical twins. General observations from the study: Conclusions leaned on cross-sectional statistical analysis and did not track the same donors over time. The models gave estimates that fell short of the out-of-frame TCR alpha sharing seen in monozygotic twins. A partial confounding effect on zero-insertion analyses could come from invariant MAIT and iNKT cells.

It was template switching that added a universal primer site, and there were unique molecular identifiers on the cDNA. TCRdb re-called the 5' RACE reads through MiXCR, storing one row per CDR3 protein. The sample lists about 1.7 million distinct CDR3 sequences; roughly a third were seen once. With 10 bases clipped from V and 3 bases from J, the junction kept 6 bases outside the gene matches. Germline CDR1 SNHLY, CDR2 FYNNEI. The CDR3 extends over 12 amino acids. The gene calls are TRBV2 and TRBJ2-7; 7 bases are shared with TRBD2. The sample taken for sequencing was cord blood. The source is a newborn girl in good health. The CDR3 sequence is CAIRRERYEQYF. As DNA, the CDR3 is TGTGCCATCCGGCGGGAGCGCTACGAGCAGTACTTC.